One T cell receptor (beta chain) is described in this entry. This sample stems from a study of blood T cell repertoires in COVID-19. At the level of the study: Samples representing acute and convalescent COVID-19 were sourced from the United States, Italy and Spain. In each case, the material was cDNA or gDNA derived from T cells, B-cell-depleted T cells, or PBMCs.

Germline values: CDR1 LNHDA, CDR2 SQIVND (reference sequence). Trimming stripped 3 bases from V and 2 bases from J, with 14 bases between. There are 16 residues in the CDR3. As processed by the authors: Estimation of nucleated cell counts relied on the amplification of reference gene primers. The table came from immunoSEQ multiplex PCR; TCRdb's copy has only in-frame clones and leaves some out. That table is the source of V, J and clone size, and D and trimming were worked out from the DNA. The sample holds roughly 22,000 clones, roughly 80% seen once. The sequence came from a human donor in a cohort sampled during active COVID-19. V is TRBV19 and J is TRBJ1-5, with D perhaps TRBD1 (6 bases). Sequencing was done on a sample of peripheral blood. The chain's CDR3 is CASSILGARGNQPQHF. CDR3 DNA: TGTGCCAGTAGTATCTTGGGGGCAAGGGGCAATCAGCCCCAGCATTTT.